This T cell receptor (beta chain) was profiled in a study of blood T cell repertoires in COVID-19. Study overall: Acute and convalescent COVID-19 samples came from the United States, Italy and Spain. T cells, B-cell-depleted T cells, or PBMCs provided the cDNA or gDNA that served as material.

Enrolment of Seattle patients took place during active infection, and they were followed longitudinally. CDR1 and CDR2 (germline): SGHNT, YYREEE (reference sequence). The CDR3 has 15 amino acids. J gave up 3 bases and V 4 bases, and 6 bases lay outside the gene matches. In the authors' workflow: Using reference gene primer amplification, nucleated cell counts were estimated. Clones were read by immunoSEQ multiplex PCR, and TCRdb kept only the in-frame ones, dropping some. V, J and clone size are those of that table, while D and trimming were read from the DNA. The data contain about 180,000 clones, roughly 83% of them singletons.

Sequenced material: peripheral blood. The sequence derives from a woman aged 40-49 years with COVID-19, enrolled during active disease. The chain couples TRBV5-4 to TRBJ1-5; 8 bases fit TRBD1. This CDR3 reads CASSLDRGPNQPQHF. CDR3 in DNA: TGTGCCAGCAGCCTCGACAGGGGACCCAATCAGCCCCAGCATTTT.